Each of the 29 T cell receptor beta chains below was sequenced from the same sample in a study of CD8 T cells in ankylosing spondylitis. Using its own MiXCR run on the 5' RACE reads, TCRdb lists one record per CDR3 protein. The sample lists about 130,000 distinct CDR3 sequences, approximately 6.8% occurring once. Sequencing used blood, either unsorted or a sorted T cell fraction (not recorded which). The receptors originated from a male donor with ankylosing spondylitis or in good health (not recorded which).

This clonotype was counted at least ten times. The chain joins TRBV20-1 to TRBJ2-2, with D uncertain. Trimming took off 5 bases at V and 6 bases at J, with 16 bases between the two ends. The CDR3 runs 14 residues. Per the germline V gene, CDR1 is DFQATT and CDR2 is SNEGSKA (reference sequence). The CDR3 is CSAFTPGDPGELFF. CDR3 nucleotide sequence: TGCAGTGCTTTTACCCCAGGCGACCCCGGGGAGCTGTTTTTT.

This clonotype was counted ten times or more. The chain carries TRBV29-1 and TRBJ1-1; D is unclear. With 6 bases removed from V and 3 bases from J, the gap between germline ends came to 5 bases. CDR1 and CDR2 (germline): SQVTM, ANQGSEA. CDR3 length: 10 amino acids. The CDR3 sequence: CSVEYTEAFF. CDR3 bases: TGCAGCGTCGAGTACACTGAAGCTTTCTTT.

This clonotype occurred many times. The rearrangement uses TRBV7-3 and TRBJ2-7; D not resolved. Trimming shortened V by 5 bases and J by 1 base, and 12 bases separated the two germline ends. Germline-derived CDR1 and CDR2 are SGHTA and FQGTGA. There are 14 residues in the CDR3. The CDR3 is CASSLSGLSYEQYF. CDR3 nucleotides: TGTGCCAGCAGCCTATCCGGGCTATCCTACGAGCAGTACTTC.

This clonotype came up many times. The chain joins TRBV5-1 to TRBJ2-7; D is ambiguous. Deletions cut 2 bases from V and 6 bases from J, with 9 bases between. The CDR3 is 12 residues long. Germline V gene lookup returns CDR1 SGHRS and CDR2 YFSETQ. The CDR3 here is CASSFLNGEQYF. CDR3 in DNA: TGCGCCAGCAGCTTTCTTAACGGCGAGCAGTACTTC.

At least ten counts were recorded for this clonotype. This rearrangement joins TRBV5-1 to TRBJ2-1, with 9 positions matching TRBD2. Germline CDR1 reads SGHRS; CDR2 reads YFSETQ. J was trimmed by 7 bases and V by 0 bases; bases with no gene match: 11. The CDR3 covers 17 residues. CDR3 nucleotides: TGCGCCAGCAGCTTGGCCAATGCGGCGGGGGGGATAAATGAGCAGTTCTTC. It codes for CASSLANAAGGINEQFF.

This clonotype was observed a handful of times. The CDR3 nucleotides are TGCGCCAGCAGCTTGGATACAGCCATCACGAGGGTCACTGAAGCTTTCTTT. Translated, it gives CASSLDTAITRVTEAFF. V and J are TRBV5-1 and TRBJ1-1; D is unresolved. The germline V gene has CDR1 SGHRS and CDR2 YFSETQ. The CDR3 loop spans 17 amino acids. The V end was cut by 0 bases, the J end by 4 bases, with 19 bases between.

Many counts were recorded for this clonotype. The rearrangement uses TRBV5-1 and TRBJ2-7; tentatively, D is TRBD2 (5 bases). This CDR3 comprises 13 residues. Between the trimmed V and J ends, which lost 4 bases and 3 bases, there was a span of 11 bases. Germline-derived CDR1 and CDR2 are SGHRS and YFSETQ. CDR3 coding DNA: TGCGCCAGCAGCCTTCAACTAGACTACGAGCAGTACTTC. Translating gives CASSLQLDYEQYF.

The sample holds many counts of this clonotype. V gene TRBV10-3 combines with J gene TRBJ1-5, with TRBD1 matching 7 bases. CDR1 is ENHRY, CDR2 SYGVKD, per germline. The trim removed 11 bases at V and 7 bases at J, leaving 14 bases unmatched. The CDR3 loop spans 14 amino acids. This chain's CDR3 is CASTPRGDGQPQHF. The CDR3 bases are TGTGCCTCCACACCCAGGGGGGACGGGCAGCCCCAGCATTTT.

There are many counts of this clonotype. The chain carries TRBV10-3 and TRBJ2-5; 9 positions agree with TRBD2. From germline, CDR1 is ENHRY and CDR2 SYGVKD. The CDR3 length is 15 residues. The ends lost 4 bases at V and 1 base at J; junction bases unmatched: 4. The CDR3 sequence is CAISGQAGGQETQYF. DNA of the CDR3: TGTGCCATCAGTGGGCAAGCGGGGGGCCAAGAGACCCAGTACTTC.

This clonotype was found many times. The CDR3 nucleotides read TGCGCCAGCAGCCCCCCTCCGGGTACAGGGTACGAGCAGTACTTC. Its translation: CASSPPPGTGYEQYF. The V call is TRBV4-1, the J call TRBJ2-7, with TRBD1 as a possible D gene (6 bases). Germline loops: CDR1 MGHRA, CDR2 YSYEKL. V was clipped by 4 bases and J by 4 bases, with 17 bases between them. CDR3 length: 15 residues.

This clonotype was picked up many times. The chain has TRBV20-1 and TRBJ1-1, with no clear D. Germline-derived CDR1 and CDR2 are DFQATT and SNEGSKA (reference sequence). V dropped 0 bases and J dropped 1 base, with 6 bases sitting between them. The CDR3 is 13 residues long. The CDR3 DNA is TGCAGTGCTAGAGACTCGAGGAACACTGAAGCTTTCTTT. Translating gives CSARDSRNTEAFF.

This clonotype was seen at least ten times. The V call is TRBV3-1, the J call TRBJ1-2; the match to TRBD1 covers 7 bases. The germline V gene encodes CDR1 LGHDT and CDR2 YNNKEL (reference sequence). Unmatched junction bases numbered 4, after V lost 2 bases and J lost 4 bases. The CDR3 runs 14 residues. CDR3 DNA sequence: TGTGCCAGCAGCCAAACAGGGGATCTCTATGGCTACACCTTC. Its protein is CASSQTGDLYGYTF.

This clonotype occurred a few times. J is TRBJ2-7 and V is TRBV7-3; unclear D gene. Germline V lookup: CDR1 SGHTA, CDR2 FQGTGA. The CDR3 has 14 residues. With 2 bases removed from V and 2 bases from J, the gap between germline ends came to 10 bases. The CDR3 DNA is TGTGCCAGCAGCTTAGACGGCGGAGCCTACGAGCAGTACTTC. It yields the protein CASSLDGGAYEQYF.

This clonotype occurred many times. The V call is TRBV5-4, the J call TRBJ2-5; D remains ambiguous. In germline, CDR1 is SGHNT, CDR2 YYREEE (reference sequence). CDR3 size: 12 residues. Trimming shortened V by 3 bases and J by 5 bases, and 8 bases separated the two germline ends. DNA for the CDR3: TGTGCCAGCAGCTCCGACTCCGAGACCCAGTACTTC. Translation gives CASSSDSETQYF.

This clonotype was seen repeatedly, ten times or more. V gene TRBV27 combines with J gene TRBJ2-5; D might be TRBD1 or TRBD2, each matching 5 bases. CDR3 length equals 13 residues. V lost 8 bases and J 4 bases, leaving 14 bases between the germline ends. Germline V CDR1 and CDR2: MNHEY, SMNVEV (reference sequence). CDR3 coding DNA: TGTGCCAGCGGTGGGATGAGGGGAGAGACCCAGTACTTC. It codes for CASGGMRGETQYF.

At least ten counts were recorded for this clonotype. The CDR3 nucleotides are TGCGCCAGCAGCTTGTGGAGCGGGGGAGATACCGGGGAGCTGTTTTTT. Its protein product is CASSLWSGGDTGELFF. The chain uses TRBV5-1 and TRBJ2-2; 8 nucleotides agree with TRBD2. This CDR3 contains 16 residues. Unmatched junction bases numbered 7, after V lost 1 base and J lost 5 bases. CDR1 is SGHRS and CDR2 is YFSETQ in the germline V gene.

This clonotype was detected ten times or more. The genes are TRBV11-3 and TRBJ2-1; 13 bases agree with TRBD2. Germline CDR1 and CDR2: SGHNT and YENEEA. The V segment lost 1 base and the J segment 0 bases; nucleotides outside the gene matches: 3. The CDR3 runs 18 residues. This chain's CDR3 is CASSLGTSGGLSYNEQFF. CDR3 bases: TGTGCCAGCAGCTTAGGGACTAGCGGGGGACTCTCCTACAATGAGCAGTTCTTC. The full variable domain, in which reference TRBV11-3 and TRBJ2-1 provide the parts outside the CDR3, is EAGVVQSPRYKIIEKKQPVAFWCNPISGHNTLYWYLQNLGQGPELLIRYENEEAVDDSQLPKDRFSAERLKGVDSTLKIQPAELGDSAVYLCASSLGTSGGLSYNEQFFGPGTRLTVL.

This clonotype was seen ten or more times. The rearrangement uses TRBV5-5 and TRBJ2-1; D remains ambiguous. Trimming took off 0 bases at V and 4 bases at J, with 14 bases between the two ends. Germline V gives CDR1 SGHKS, CDR2 YYEKEE (reference sequence). The CDR3 has 16 residues. CDR3 amino acids: CASSLDDAELYNEQFF. CDR3 nucleotide sequence: TGTGCCAGCAGCTTGGATGATGCGGAGCTTTACAATGAGCAGTTCTTC.

This clonotype has a count of ten or more. This rearrangement joins TRBV7-3 to TRBJ2-3; D may correspond to TRBD1 or TRBD2 (5 bases each). V was clipped by 5 bases and J by 0 bases, with 9 bases between them. Germline CDR1 and CDR2: SGHTA and FQGTGA. The CDR3 extends over 14 amino acids. Here the CDR3 DNA reads TGTGCCAGCAGCCAGGGACGGAGCACAGATACGCAGTATTTT. Protein product: CASSQGRSTDTQYF.

This clonotype occurred many times. This chain links TRBV7-2 with TRBJ2-7; D is possibly TRBD1 or TRBD2 (5 bases each). CDR3 size: 12 residues. V dropped 5 bases and J dropped 6 bases, with 11 bases sitting between them. The V gene's germline CDR1 is SGHTA and CDR2 FQGNSA. CDR3 amino acids: CASSMGVGEQYF. CDR3 sequence (DNA): TGTGCCAGCAGCATGGGGGTTGGCGAGCAGTACTTC.

This clonotype occurred many times. This sequence joins TRBV7-2 and TRBJ2-1; 8 bases agree with TRBD2. Germline V gives CDR1 SGHTA, CDR2 FQGNSA. The CDR3 loop spans 15 amino acids. V lost 5 bases and J lost 0; bases outside the gene matches: 3. The CDR3 spells CASSRRGGSYNEQFF. Here the CDR3 DNA reads TGTGCCAGCAGCCGACGGGGGGGCTCCTACAATGAGCAGTTCTTC.

This clonotype showed up many times. J is TRBJ2-4 and V is TRBV11-2; TRBD2 matches 13 bases. Trimming at V came to 0 bases and at J to 6 bases, leaving 5 bases not matched to a gene. Germline assignment: CDR1 SGHAT and CDR2 FQNNGV. The CDR3 length is 17 residues. CDR3 bases: TGTGCCAGCAGCTTAGAACTAGCGGGAGGGCCCCTAAACATTCAGTACTTC. Protein sequence: CASSLELAGGPLNIQYF.

The table lists this clonotype with many counts. The rearrangement joins TRBV20-1 to TRBJ2-2, with D possibly TRBD1 on 6 matching bases. The CDR3 is 15 amino acids. The germline V gene encodes CDR1 DFQATT and CDR2 SNEGSKA (reference sequence). V lost 4 bases and J lost 0, with 12 bases in between. The CDR3 coding sequence is TGCAGTGCTACTTGGGACAACTCGAACACCGGGGAGCTGTTTTTT. Its translation is CSATWDNSNTGELFF.

The chain combines TRBV20-1 with TRBJ1-2, with unresolved D. V was clipped by 6 bases and J by 0 bases, with 17 bases between them. Germline V gives CDR1 DFQATT, CDR2 SNEGSKA (reference sequence). The CDR3 extends over 15 amino acids. The CDR3 protein is CSAPREDSSNYGYTF. DNA of the CDR3: TGCAGTGCGCCGAGGGAGGACTCATCTAACTATGGCTACACCTTC.

Ten or more counts support this clonotype. CDR3 protein: CASSLTSGGANEQYF. The CDR3 DNA follows: TGTGCCAGCAGCTTAACTAGCGGGGGGGCAAACGAGCAGTACTTC. The chain is built from TRBV7-3 and TRBJ2-7; TRBD2 aligns across 11 bases. V shed 0 bases, J shed 5 bases, and the junction held 3 bases outside the gene matches. Germline V gives CDR1 SGHTA, CDR2 FQGTGA. The length of the CDR3 is 15 residues.

This clonotype was seen ten or more times. V and J are TRBV30 and TRBJ2-1; D unresolved. V gave up 0 bases and J gave up 9 bases, with 6 bases separating them. CDR1 and CDR2 from the germline V gene are GTSNPN and SVGIG (reference sequence). The CDR3 is 11 amino acids. CDR3 coding DNA: TGTGCCTGGAGTGTATTCGGTGAGCAGTTCTTC. It specifies CAWSVFGEQFF.

The CDR3 DNA reads as TGCGCCAGCAGCTGGGATGGGGAGGCCCAGTACTTC. It translates to CASSWDGEAQYF. V gene TRBV5-1 combines with J gene TRBJ2-5; the D gene is possibly TRBD2 (6 bases). Germline V CDR1 and CDR2: SGHRS, YFSETQ. CDR3 length: 12 amino acids. V gave up 3 bases and J gave up 9 bases, with 12 bases separating them.

At least ten counts were recorded for this clonotype. This chain connects TRBV10-2 to TRBJ2-7; D unresolved. With 4 bases removed from V and 4 bases from J, the gap between germline ends came to 5 bases. CDR3 length: 11 residues. CDR1 WSHSY and CDR2 SAAADI come from the germline V gene. The CDR3 DNA reads as TGCGCCAGCAGTGTTGGGTACGAGCAGTACTTC. Protein: CASSVGYEQYF.

This clonotype has a count of ten or more. The genes are TRBV7-6 and TRBJ2-1, with TRBD1 as a possible D gene (6 bases). This CDR3 comprises 13 residues. Deletions cut 0 bases from V and 9 bases from J, with 9 bases between. CDR1 is SGHVS, CDR2 FNYEAQ, per germline. The CDR3 reads CASSLAGAFEQFF. As DNA, the CDR3 is TGTGCCAGCAGCTTAGCGGGGGCATTTGAGCAGTTCTTC.